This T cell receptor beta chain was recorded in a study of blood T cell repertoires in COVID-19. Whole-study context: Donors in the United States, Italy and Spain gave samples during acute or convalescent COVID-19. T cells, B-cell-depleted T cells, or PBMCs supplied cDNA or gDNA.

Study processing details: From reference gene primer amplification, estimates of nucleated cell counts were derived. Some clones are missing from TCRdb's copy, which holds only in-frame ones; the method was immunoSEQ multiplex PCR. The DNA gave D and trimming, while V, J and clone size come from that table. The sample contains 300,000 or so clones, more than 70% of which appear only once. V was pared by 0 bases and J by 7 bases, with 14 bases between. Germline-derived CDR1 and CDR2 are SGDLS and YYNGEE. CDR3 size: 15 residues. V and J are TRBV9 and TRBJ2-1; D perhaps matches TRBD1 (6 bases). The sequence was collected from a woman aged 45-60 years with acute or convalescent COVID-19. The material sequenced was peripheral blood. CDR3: CASSVAGAGGNEQFF. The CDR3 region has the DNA TGTGCCAGCAGCGTAGCAGGGGCTGGGGGAAATGAGCAGTTCTTC.